This T cell receptor beta chain came from a study of T cells after posttransplantation cyclophosphamide (dated by TCRdb to between 2015 and 2016). At the level of the whole study: Using TRB sequencing, the study followed how the T cell repertoire reconstituted after myeloablative bone marrow transplantation in which posttransplantation cyclophosphamide served as GVHD prophylaxis. Samples from about 32 PTCy-treated patients and 15 to 20 related bone marrow donors of those patients were subjected to antigen receptor sequencing. Blood from all 30 or so PTCy patients with 1-year posttransplant specimens was subjected to TRB sequencing. TRB sequencing was also done on up to roughly 3 additional blood samples from 2 to 5.2 years after transplant in 3 patients, and on pretransplant blood from several patients. Because TRA and TRB clonality were tightly correlated in nine or ten samples, subsequent TCR analyses were focused on TRB only. Public TRB sequences were checked against a database of over 3,500 sequences associated with responses to pathogens, tumor antigens, self-antigens and alloantigens.

TRB sequencing used genomic DNA with the immunoSEQ assay at survey resolution or the hsTCRB kit. Turning to the authors' computational methods: Initial read processing used immunoSEQ software, and repertoire analyses used the LymphoSeq R package. Clonality was computed as 1 minus normalized Shannon entropy, and a Gini coefficient was also calculated for each TRB dataset. Phenotypes of unsorted samples were inferred by mapping TRB sequences from sorted subsets of the recipient or donor onto the same recipient's unsorted samples. The immuneACCESS repertoire file appears here via TCRdb, limited to in-frame rearrangements. These files lack a portion of the clones; in checked studies, under half of the deficit traces to unresolved V genes, and the cause of the others is not known. The V and J calls and clone size are taken from that table; D and trimming were inferred from the DNA. Listed for this sample are fewer than 40,000 clones, none observed only a single time. Clones ranked in the top ten supply 4% to 5.5% of the sample.

Findings and caveats that apply to the study as a whole: The TRB repertoires of T cells infiltrating skin or GI tract showed only limited overlap with the TRB repertoires of T cells in blood. Across the approximately 46 patients, TRB clonality was highly associated with recipient CMV seropositivity and CMV reactivation, and diversity with PTCy was similar to that in the CNI/methotrexate controls. Donor-recipient similarity was low at 1-2 months but increased during the first year, and donor CD8+ memory clones often dominated later blood repertoires.

Related bone marrow donors provided peripheral blood samples on the day of marrow donation. Mononuclear cells from peripheral blood and bone marrow were separated by Ficoll-Hypaque density centrifugation and then cryopreserved. This clone was seen at least ten times. Its antigen target is currently unknown. It has no much larger one-base neighbor in the sample; base qualities were not kept. Trimming takes 7 bases from V and 5 bases from J, and the germline ends sit 12 bases apart. The CDR3 goes from the cysteine to the phenylalanine over 13 residues. Only the CDR3 part of the read is kept: 39 bases, read in frame from the first base. The germline V gene specifies SNHLY as CDR1 and FYNNEI as CDR2.

The V and J genes are TRBV2 and TRBJ1-3; tentative D gene TRBD1, with 5 bases matching. The sample consisted of PBMCs. This receptor was obtained from a woman in her fifties or sixties in good health and a related stem cell transplant donor. Here the CDR3 is given as CASTRQLRNTIYF. The sequence in DNA is TGTGCCAGCACCCGACAGCTTCGAAACACCATATATTTT.